A single sample gave rise to the 18 T cell receptor beta chains below, sequenced in a study of cytotoxic CD8 clonotypes in ibrutinib-treated CLL. Sequenced by immunoSEQ multiplex PCR; TCRdb stores in-frame clones only, minus some. The repertoire consists of around 140,000 clones, with approximately 80% occurring once and the leading ten covering around 5%. The sample was PBMCs, taken after 24 months of ibrutinib treatment. The receptor source for this set is a human donor with chronic lymphocytic leukemia.

This clone came up many times. This chain links TRBV19 with TRBJ2-1; 11 nucleotides line up with TRBD2. With 3 bases clipped from V and 0 bases from J, the junction kept 7 bases outside the gene matches. There are 18 residues in the CDR3. Germline V gene data show CDR1 as LNHDA and CDR2 as SQIVND (reference sequence). In nucleotides, the CDR3 is TGTGCCAGTAGTATTTCGGCTAGCGGGAGGCCCTCCTACAATGAGCAGTTCTTC. Protein product: CASSISASGRPSYNEQFF.

The chain recombines TRBV7-6 with TRBJ2-2; the match to TRBD2 covers 7 bases. J was trimmed by 4 bases and V by 7 bases; bases with no gene match: 12. The CDR3 is made up of 16 amino acids. CDR1 SGHVS and CDR2 FNYEAQ come from the germline V gene. As DNA, the CDR3 is TGTGCCAGCACCTCGTGGGCGGGAGAGGGCACCGGGGAGCTGTTTTTT. Translation gives CASTSWAGEGTGELFF.

In the case of this clone: This specimen includes other DNA sequences encoding the same CDR3. The chain combines TRBV7-9 with TRBJ1-1, with D maybe TRBD1 (5 bases). The V gene lost 5 bases and the J gene lost 5 bases, with 15 bases spanning the gap. Germline V gives CDR1 SEHNR, CDR2 FQNEAQ (reference sequence). The CDR3 is 14 residues long. The CDR3 spells CASSPGTPGTEAFF. The CDR3 DNA follows: TGTGCCAGCAGCCCCGGGACTCCCGGGACTGAAGCTTTCTTT.

This clone was counted once. The gene calls are TRBV6-5 and TRBJ1-2; D is uncertain. The germline V gene encodes CDR1 MNHEY and CDR2 SVGAGI. Trimming pared 2 bases from V and 3 bases from J, leaving 10 bases between. The CDR3 is 14 amino acids. CDR3 protein: CASSYQGQDYGYTF. CDR3 sequence (DNA): TGTGCCAGCAGTTACCAAGGGCAGGACTATGGCTACACCTTC.

The rearrangement joins TRBV7-2 to TRBJ2-7; 8 nucleotides align to TRBD2. The J segment lost 2 bases and the V segment lost 5 bases, leaving 17 bases of the junction unmatched. The CDR3 runs to 18 residues. CDR1 is SGHTA, CDR2 FQGNSA, per germline. CDR3 region: CASSARAGGAITTYEQYF. The CDR3 DNA is TGTGCCAGCAGCGCCAGGGCCGGGGGGGCCATCACAACCTACGAGCAGTACTTC.

V and J are TRBV28 and TRBJ2-7; 7 bases agree with TRBD1. Germline CDR1 MDHEN, CDR2 SYDVKM. Unmatched junction bases numbered 12, after V lost 5 bases and J lost 5 bases. The CDR3 is made up of 15 amino acids. CDR3: CASSRGTDLSNEQYF. The CDR3 DNA is TGTGCCAGCAGTCGAGGGACAGACCTTTCCAACGAGCAGTACTTC.

The chain uses TRBV2 and TRBJ2-6; D is uncertain. Trimming removed 4 bases from V and 0 bases from J, with 13 bases in between. The CDR3 covers 17 residues. The germline V gene has CDR1 SNHLY and CDR2 FYNNEI. The CDR3 loop is CASSGSDGPSGANVLTF. The CDR3, as DNA: TGTGCCAGCAGTGGCTCGGACGGGCCCTCTGGGGCCAACGTCCTGACTTTC.

The gene calls are TRBV4-3 and TRBJ1-2, with D unresolved. Germline V gene sequence: CDR1 LGHNA, CDR2 YSLEER. The CDR3 covers 12 residues. V lost 0 bases and J lost 4, with 3 bases in between. This chain's CDR3 is CASSQEGYGYTF. In DNA form, the CDR3 reads TGCGCCAGCAGCCAAGAGGGCTATGGCTACACCTTC.

CDR3 in DNA: TGTGCCAGCAGCTGGGTGACAGGGCCCGAACAGGGACTGTTTTTT. Translation: CASSWVTGPEQGLFF. V is TRBV28 and J is TRBJ1-4; 7 bases align to TRBD1. The CDR3 extends over 15 amino acids. Germline CDR1 reads MDHEN; CDR2 reads SYDVKM. V lost 6 bases, J lost 13 bases, and 17 bases stayed unmatched.

This chain joins TRBV29-1 and TRBJ2-5; TRBD2 matches 7 bases. CDR1 is SQVTM, CDR2 ANQGSEA, per germline. This CDR3 has 13 amino acids. V gave up 7 bases and J gave up 5 bases; unmatched junction bases: 10. The CDR3 bases are TGCAGCGGGCGGCGGGGGACGGAGGAGACCCAGTACTTC. Encoded protein: CSGRRGTEETQYF.

In this sample, this clone turned up once. This chain links TRBV11-2 with TRBJ2-2, with TRBD2 identical over 10 bases. Trimming removed 1 base from V and 8 bases from J; junction bases left unmatched: 4. The CDR3 covers 15 residues. Germline CDR1 is SGHAT and CDR2 is FQNNGV. The CDR3 protein is CASSLGPSGRGELFF. CDR3 nucleotides: TGTGCCAGCAGCTTAGGTCCTAGCGGGAGAGGGGAGCTGTTTTTT.

This chain links TRBV27 with TRBJ1-2; tentatively, D is TRBD1 (6 bases). The length of the CDR3 is 13 residues. V shed 6 bases and J shed 4 bases, with 12 bases lying between them. Germline CDR1 is MNHEY and CDR2 is SMNVEV (reference sequence). CDR3 nucleotides: TGTGCCAGCAGCTATGGGGGGGCCTATGGCTACACCTTC. Protein product: CASSYGGAYGYTF.

The chain is built from TRBV2 and TRBJ2-5; D gene uncertain. Looked up from germline, CDR1 is SNHLY and CDR2 is FYNNEI. V was pared by 6 bases and J by 1 base, with 3 bases between. The CDR3 has 11 amino acids. DNA of the CDR3: TGTGCCAGCAGGGCCCAAGAGACCCAGTACTTC. This sequence encodes CASRAQETQYF.

The V gene is TRBV27, the J gene TRBJ2-2, with TRBD2 matching over 10 bases. CDR1 and CDR2 from the germline V gene are MNHEY and SMNVEV (reference sequence). The ends lost 8 bases at V and 4 bases at J; junction bases unmatched: 7. The CDR3 covers 15 residues. As DNA, the CDR3 is TGTGCCAGCGCCATTAGCGGGAGGAGCACCGGGGAGCTGTTTTTT. This sequence encodes CASAISGRSTGELFF.

The chain links TRBV4-1 to TRBJ2-2; TRBD2 aligns across 10 bases. Germline trimming cut 0 bases from V and 5 bases from J; bases unmatched to any gene: 3. Germline V gene lookup returns CDR1 MGHRA and CDR2 YSYEKL. CDR3 length: 16 amino acids. The CDR3 is CASSQDTTSGTGELFF. The CDR3 nucleotides are TGCGCCAGCAGCCAAGATACGACTAGCGGGACCGGGGAGCTGTTTTTT.

The chain is built from TRBV6-5 and TRBJ2-1; 10 bases are shared with TRBD2. Per the germline V gene, CDR1 is MNHEY and CDR2 is SVGAGI. V shed 0 bases and J 9 bases; nucleotides not matched to a gene: 8. This CDR3 contains 16 residues. As DNA, the CDR3 is TGTGCCAGCAGTTACTCCGGGACTAGCGTTGGGCCTGAGCAGTTCTTC. Translation gives CASSYSGTSVGPEQFF.

This chain links TRBV6-6 with TRBJ2-2; D uncertain. Germline V gene data show CDR1 as MNHNY and CDR2 as SVGAGI (reference sequence). The CDR3 has 12 residues. The V end was cut by 6 bases, the J end by 1 base, with 3 bases between. The CDR3 nucleotides read TGTGCCAGCAGCAGGAACACCGGGGAGCTGTTTTTT. Its protein product is CASSRNTGELFF.

This clone was observed a few times. The CDR3 region has the DNA TGTGCCAGCAGCCAAGAACCGGGACAGGGCTTCGCGGAGGCCCAGCATTTT. It encodes CASSQEPGQGFAEAQHF. The chain joins TRBV4-2 to TRBJ1-5; TRBD1 matches 9 bases. This CDR3 region has 17 residues. Trimming took 0 bases from V and 11 from J; bases not matched to a gene: 14. The germline V gene has CDR1 LGHNA and CDR2 YNFKEQ.